Each of the 17 T cell receptor beta chains below was sequenced from the same sample in a study of cytomegalovirus exposure and HLA in healthy donors. The PCR ran on 60 Vbeta and 13 Jbeta primers. The assay was immunoSEQ multiplex PCR, and TCRdb's table has in-frame clones only and misses some. Among around 230,000 clones listed, 80% to 90% were seen once. Source material: PBMCs. These receptors all come from a girl aged 2-9 years in good health and CMV-seronegative.

V and J are TRBV7-9 and TRBJ2-3; the D gene is possibly TRBD2 (5 bases). Germline-derived CDR1 and CDR2 are SEHNR and FQNEAQ (reference sequence). CDR3 length equals 13 residues. Trimming pared 6 bases from V and 0 bases from J, leaving 7 bases between. The DNA for the CDR3 is TGTGCCAGCAGTCCGGGGAGCACAGATACGCAGTATTTT. Translated, it gives CASSPGSTDTQYF.

The chain recombines TRBV19 with TRBJ1-3; the D is unclear. CDR1 and CDR2 (germline): LNHDA, SQIVND (reference sequence). Trimming cost V 3 bases and J 8 bases, with 17 bases left between them. The CDR3 spans 15 residues. CDR3 sequence reads: CASSIGRRVRDTIYF. Here the CDR3 DNA reads TGTGCCAGTAGTATTGGCCGCCGGGTGAGGGACACCATATATTTT.

In its sample, this clone was seen a few times. The chain has TRBV4-1 and TRBJ1-4; D unclear. The CDR3 is 14 amino acids. V shed 4 bases and J shed 13 bases, with 19 bases lying between them. Germline CDR1 reads MGHRA; CDR2 reads YSYEKL. CDR3 in DNA: TGCGCCAGCAGCCCTGGACTTTCTTCGGCATCACTGTTTTTT. The encoded protein is CASSPGLSSASLFF.

The rearrangement uses TRBV5-1 and TRBJ1-4; no firm D call. The CDR3 contains 14 residues. V was shortened by 0 bases and J by 7 bases, with 10 bases between the two germline ends. Per the germline V gene, CDR1 is SGHRS and CDR2 is YFSETQ. The CDR3 reads CASSLAGESEKLFF. CDR3 nucleotide sequence: TGCGCCAGCAGCTTGGCCGGGGAGAGTGAAAAACTGTTTTTT.

The chain carries TRBV5-1 and TRBJ2-7; 8 bases are shared with TRBD1. Trimming removed 3 bases from V and 4 bases from J; junction bases left unmatched: 6. Germline loops: CDR1 SGHRS, CDR2 YFSETQ. This CDR3 contains 14 residues. CDR3 in amino acids: CASSSRTGRYEQYF. Here the CDR3 DNA reads TGCGCCAGCAGCTCCCGGACAGGGAGGTACGAGCAGTACTTC. Complete variable domain (other parts from reference TRBV5-1 and TRBJ2-7): KAGVTQTPRYLIKTRGQQVTLSCSPISGHRSVSWYQQTPGQGLQFLFEYFSETQRNKGNFPGRFSGRQFSNSRSEMNVSTLELGDSALYLCASSSRTGRYEQYFGPGTRLTVT.

This chain joins TRBV29-1 and TRBJ1-1; D is ambiguous. There are 14 residues in the CDR3. V was shortened by 7 bases and J by 1 base, with 16 bases between the two germline ends. In germline, CDR1 is SQVTM, CDR2 ANQGSEA. CDR3 region: CSARGHRGNTEAFF. CDR3 bases: TGCAGCGCCCGTGGTCACCGGGGGAACACTGAAGCTTTCTTT.

The chain is built from TRBV30 and TRBJ1-6, with D unresolved. Trimming cost V 1 base and J 10 bases, with 11 bases left between them. The CDR3 contains 13 residues. In germline, CDR1 is GTSNPN, CDR2 SVGIG (reference sequence). The DNA of the CDR3 is TGTGCCTGGAGTGAACGGGTTGGCTCACCCCTCCACTTT. This encodes CAWSERVGSPLHF.

This rearrangement joins TRBV7-3 to TRBJ2-7, with 10 bases matching TRBD1. Germline CDR1 is SGHTA and CDR2 is FQGTGA. J lost 2 bases, V lost 5 bases, and 3 bases had no gene match. This CDR3 has 14 residues. Here the CDR3 DNA reads TGTGCCAGCAGCCCCGGGACAGGGGCCTACGAGCAGTACTTC. The encoded protein is CASSPGTGAYEQYF. The entire variable domain, with the rest obtained from reference TRBV7-3 and TRBJ2-7, is as follows: GAGVSQTPSNKVTEKGKYVELRCDPISGHTALYWYRQSLGQGPEFLIYFQGTGAADDSGLPNDRFFAVRPEGSVSTLKIQRTERGDSAVYLCASSPGTGAYEQYFGPGTRLTVT.

In this sample, this clone turned up a few times. The V and J genes are TRBV25-1 and TRBJ2-1, with 10 positions matching TRBD1. Germline values: CDR1 MGHDK, CDR2 SYGVNS. Unmatched junction bases numbered 4, after V lost 6 bases and J lost 2 bases. The CDR3 runs 15 residues. The CDR3 nucleotides are TGTGCCAGCAGGGGGACAGGGGAAACCTACAATGAGCAGTTCTTC. Its translation: CASRGTGETYNEQFF. Together with reference TRBV25-1 and TRBJ2-1, the CDR3 gives the full variable domain: EADIYQTPRYLVIGTGKKITLECSQTMGHDKMYWYQQDPGMELHLIHYSYGVNSTEKGDLSSESTVSRIRTEHFPLTLESARPSHTSQYLCASRGTGETYNEQFFGPGTRLTVL.

The chain has TRBV7-8 and TRBJ1-4; D gene unclear. The germline gives CDR1 SGHVS, CDR2 FQNEAQ. The CDR3 is made up of 17 amino acids. The ends were cut back, 0 bases at V and 4 bases at J, with 15 bases in the middle. The CDR3 region is CASSLASMMVFNEKLFF. CDR3 DNA: TGTGCCAGCAGCTTAGCGAGTATGATGGTGTTTAATGAAAAACTGTTTTTT.

This chain connects TRBV6-5 to TRBJ1-2; D is undetermined. CDR1 is MNHEY and CDR2 is SVGAGI in the germline V gene. The CDR3 loop spans 15 amino acids. V was clipped by 0 bases and J by 4 bases, with 12 bases between them. The CDR3 DNA sequence: TGTGCCAGCAGTTACTCCGTAGAGGAAGGCTATGGCTACACCTTC. It specifies CASSYSVEEGYGYTF.

In DNA form, the CDR3 reads TGCAGCGTTGGTCAGGGAGAGACCCAGTACTTC. Its protein product is CSVGQGETQYF. The chain links TRBV29-1 to TRBJ2-5; perhaps TRBD1 as D (5 bases). The germline gives CDR1 SQVTM, CDR2 ANQGSEA. This CDR3 spans 11 amino acids. The V end was cut by 4 bases, the J end by 4 bases, with 7 bases between.

This chain joins TRBV5-1 and TRBJ1-4; 7 positions agree with TRBD1. The CDR3 loop spans 15 amino acids. Germline lookup yields CDR1 SGHRS and CDR2 YFSETQ. Germline trimming cut 2 bases from V and 5 bases from J; bases unmatched to any gene: 6. The CDR3 coding sequence is TGCGCCAGCAGCTTCTTCGGACAGGAAAATGAAAAACTGTTTTTT. The encoded protein is CASSFFGQENEKLFF.

V and J are TRBV7-2 and TRBJ2-2; 7 bases align to TRBD2. J was trimmed by 3 bases and V by 2 bases; bases with no gene match: 9. CDR1 is SGHTA and CDR2 is FQGNSA in the germline V gene. The CDR3 sequence is 17 residues long. The chain's CDR3 is CASSLLVRLADTGELFF. CDR3 sequence (DNA): TGTGCCAGCAGCTTATTGGTTAGACTAGCAGACACCGGGGAGCTGTTTTTT.

There are a few counts of this clone. The V call is TRBV28, the J call TRBJ2-3, with a possible D match to TRBD2 (6 bases). Deletions cut 3 bases from V and 6 bases from J, with 10 bases between. In germline, CDR1 is MDHEN, CDR2 SYDVKM. The CDR3 is 13 residues long. In nucleotides, the CDR3 is TGTGCCAGCAGTTTTTGGAGGGCTGATACGCAGTATTTT. It yields the protein CASSFWRADTQYF.

This clone was detected only once. V is TRBV5-4 and J is TRBJ2-1; TRBD2 aligns across 12 bases. The ends lost 4 bases at V and 5 bases at J; junction bases unmatched: 7. Germline loops: CDR1 SGHNT, CDR2 YYREEE (reference sequence). This CDR3 has 16 amino acids. In DNA form, the CDR3 reads TGTGCCAGCAGCCCAGGGACTAGCGGGCTTGACAATGAGCAGTTCTTC. This gives the protein CASSPGTSGLDNEQFF.

The chain combines TRBV21-1 with TRBJ2-1; the table names TRBD2, a call not compared with the DNA. TRBV21-1 is a known pseudogene. CDR3 length: 20 residues. The CDR3 region is CASSYGPAGTSGRAGHEQFF. The CDR3 DNA sequence: TGTGCCAGCAGCTACGGCCCGGCCGGGACTAGCGGGAGGGCCGGACATGAGCAGTTCTTC.